This T cell receptor beta chain emerged from a study of neurological immune-mediated disorders. Study-wide findings and caveats: Multiple sclerosis was found to have the least TCR clonal expansion, below healthy controls, and HTLV-1-associated myelopathy the most. None of the CDR3 amino acid sequences in expanded clones turned up in more than one subject, which points to private repertoires in all groups.

As to this clonotype: What it binds is unknown.

TCRdb re-called the 5' RACE reads with MiXCR, one entry per CDR3 protein. The data hold tens of thousands of distinct CDR3 sequences, with 10% to 13% observed a single time. Sequenced: PBMCs. The TCR was taken from a woman in her twenties or thirties with HTLV-1-associated myelopathy (HAM/TSP).

CDR3 coding DNA: TGTGCCAGCACATACGGGCGGGAGCAGTACTTC. This translates into CASTYGREQYF. The chain joins TRBV12-3 or TRBV12-4 to TRBJ2-7; D not resolved. Trimming removed 7 bases from V and 7 bases from J, with 11 bases in between. The CDR3 is made up of 11 amino acids.